Presented here are 26 T cell receptor beta chains from one specimen sequenced in a study of cytomegalovirus exposure and HLA in healthy donors. 60 Vbeta and 13 Jbeta primers were used in PCR. Assay: immunoSEQ multiplex PCR; the TCRdb copy retains only in-frame clones and omits some. Found here are about 200,000 clones, roughly 77% of them singletons; the top ten hold around 0.42%. The material sequenced was PBMCs. Every receptor here comes from a male donor in good health and CMV-seropositive.

This clone came up a few times. Here the CDR3 reads CASSSVQGSGNTIYF. CDR3 DNA: TGTGCCAGCAGTTCCGTACAGGGTTCTGGAAACACCATATATTTT. This rearrangement joins TRBV28 to TRBJ1-3, with D perhaps matching TRBD1 (6 bases). The CDR3 is 15 residues long. Germline loops: CDR1 MDHEN, CDR2 SYDVKM. Trimming pared 4 bases from V and 1 base from J, leaving 11 bases between.

The chain couples TRBV6-6 to TRBJ1-4; unclear D gene. The V gene's germline CDR1 is MNHNY and CDR2 SVGAGI (reference sequence). V lost 2 bases to trimming and J lost 8 bases, with 15 bases between them. The length of the CDR3 is 15 residues. The CDR3 region is CASSYEGTVGEKLFF. The CDR3 bases are TGTGCCAGCAGTTACGAGGGTACTGTTGGGGAAAAACTGTTTTTT.

There are a few counts of this clone. This chain uses TRBV28 with TRBJ1-5; TRBD1 agrees at 7 bases. This CDR3 has 14 amino acids. CDR1 and CDR2 from the germline V gene are MDHEN and SYDVKM. The junction had 2 bases not matched to a gene; V was cut back by 6 bases and J by 0 bases. For the CDR3, the DNA is TGTGCCAGCAGAGGACAGGATAGCAATCAGCCCCAGCATTTT. It yields the protein CASRGQDSNQPQHF.

The chain uses TRBV7-2 and TRBJ2-5, with D perhaps TRBD2 (5 bases). This CDR3 contains 14 residues. The germline V gene encodes CDR1 SGHTA and CDR2 FQGNSA. The V and J ends lost 2 bases and 5 bases respectively, with 12 bases between them. CDR3 sequence reads: CASSLRLAWETQYF. The DNA for the CDR3 is TGTGCCAGCAGCTTAAGGCTAGCATGGGAGACCCAGTACTTC.

This chain links TRBV4-1 with TRBJ2-7; TRBD1 might be the D (5 bases). Deletions cut 5 bases from V and 2 bases from J, with 10 bases between. This CDR3 spans 13 amino acids. Germline V gene lookup returns CDR1 MGHRA and CDR2 YSYEKL. CDR3 nucleotides: TGCGCCAGCAGCTTCCGACAGACCTACGAGCAGTACTTC. This codes for CASSFRQTYEQYF.

The rearrangement joins TRBV9 to TRBJ1-3, with 7 bases lining up with TRBD1. Germline assignment: CDR1 SGDLS and CDR2 YYNGEE. The CDR3 extends over 14 amino acids. Trimming took 3 bases from V and 2 from J; bases not matched to a gene: 2. This CDR3 is CASSADRAGNTIYF. The CDR3 nucleotides are TGTGCCAGCAGCGCAGACAGGGCTGGAAACACCATATATTTT.

The V gene is TRBV5-1, the J gene TRBJ1-2; 9 nucleotides match TRBD1. J was trimmed by 8 bases and V by 0 bases; bases with no gene match: 8. Germline lookup yields CDR1 SGHRS and CDR2 YFSETQ. The CDR3 totals 15 residues. CDR3 amino acids: CASSLEGQGVRGYTF. In nucleotides, the CDR3 is TGCGCCAGCAGCTTGGAGGGACAGGGAGTTCGGGGCTACACCTTC. Full variable domain (remainder filled in from reference TRBV5-1 and TRBJ1-2): KAGVTQTPRYLIKTRGQQVTLSCSPISGHRSVSWYQQTPGQGLQFLFEYFSETQRNKGNFPGRFSGRQFSNSRSEMNVSTLELGDSALYLCASSLEGQGVRGYTFGSGTRLTVV.

J is TRBJ2-7 and V is TRBV6-1; 12 bases align to TRBD2. Germline V gives CDR1 MNHNS, CDR2 SASEGT. Losses at the gene ends were 1 base for V and 2 bases for J; bases not matched to a gene: 3. The CDR3 runs to 16 residues. CDR3 sequence (DNA): TGTGCCAGCAGTGAAGGGACTAGCGGGGTGCCCTACGAGCAGTACTTC. Residues: CASSEGTSGVPYEQYF.

This clone has only a few counts. The chain carries TRBV11-2 and TRBJ2-7; the match to TRBD1 covers 9 bases. There are 14 residues in the CDR3. Germline V lookup: CDR1 SGHAT, CDR2 FQNNGV. V gave up 3 bases and J gave up 2 bases; unmatched junction bases: 2. In DNA form, the CDR3 reads TGTGCCAGCAGCTTCTACAGGGGGCCCTACGAGCAGTACTTC. Protein: CASSFYRGPYEQYF.

The gene calls are TRBV28 and TRBJ1-5; 8 nucleotides match TRBD1. The CDR3 runs 14 residues. V lost 5 bases to trimming and J lost 6 bases; unmatched junction nucleotides: 6. Germline loops: CDR1 MDHEN, CDR2 SYDVKM. CDR3 protein: CASSPQGASQPQHF. CDR3 nucleotides: TGTGCCAGCAGTCCGCAGGGGGCCAGTCAGCCCCAGCATTTT.

The chain carries TRBV7-9 and TRBJ2-1, with D tentatively TRBD2 (6 bases). With 5 bases removed from V and 5 bases from J, the gap between germline ends came to 16 bases. This CDR3 contains 15 residues. Germline lookup yields CDR1 SEHNR and CDR2 FQNEAQ (reference sequence). The CDR3 loop is CASSPPGLLNNEQFF. CDR3 coding DNA: TGTGCCAGCAGCCCACCGGGACTCCTGAACAATGAGCAGTTCTTC. The full variable domain, in which reference TRBV7-9 and TRBJ2-1 provide the parts outside the CDR3, is DTGVSQNPRHKITKRGQNVTFRCDPISEHNRLYWYRQTLGQGPEFLTYFQNEAQLEKSRLLSDRFSAERPKGSFSTLEIQRTEQGDSAMYLCASSPPGLLNNEQFFGPGTRLTVL.

The chain carries TRBV5-4 and TRBJ1-5, with a possible D match to TRBD1 (5 bases). There are 14 residues in the CDR3. Trimming removed 2 bases at V and 6 bases at J, with 12 bases between. The V gene's germline CDR1 is SGHNT and CDR2 YYREEE (reference sequence). CDR3 sequence reads: CASSFWGVGQPQHF. The DNA for the CDR3 is TGTGCCAGCAGCTTCTGGGGGGTAGGTCAGCCCCAGCATTTT.

Turning to this clone: At one end the junction does not follow the germline gene, possibly because of a read error. The chain combines TRBV7-9 with TRBJ1-2; D is ambiguous. Germline CDR1 reads SEHNR; CDR2 reads FQNEAQ (reference sequence). The CDR3 contains 17 residues. The CDR3 spells CSSSLDIHLSDDYGYTF. DNA for the CDR3: TGTTCCAGCAGCTTAGATATACACCTCAGTGATGACTATGGCTACACCTTC.

The chain combines TRBV11-1 with TRBJ1-1; no definite D call. Trimming pared 1 base from V and 1 base from J, leaving 7 bases between. CDR1 is SGHAT and CDR2 is FQDESV in the germline V gene (reference sequence). The CDR3 extends over 14 amino acids. In DNA form, the CDR3 reads TGTGCCAGCAGCTTAGTTATAGAGAACACTGAAGCTTTCTTT. Translated: CASSLVIENTEAFF.

A few counts support this clone. The chain recombines TRBV6-1 with TRBJ2-7, with 8 bases identical to TRBD1. CDR3 size: 14 residues. Germline-derived CDR1 and CDR2 are MNHNS and SASEGT. Trimming cost V 4 bases and J 5 bases; bases outside gene matches: 7. CDR3 sequence: CASSGQGRGDEQYF. The CDR3 DNA reads TGTGCCAGCAGTGGACAGGGGCGGGGTGACGAGCAGTACTTC.

The chain couples TRBV21-1 to TRBJ2-3; TRBD1, the D gene given by the table, was not confirmed from the DNA. TRBV21-1 is flagged as a pseudogene. This CDR3 is built from 21 residues. The CDR3 DNA reads as TGTGCCAGCAGCAAACAACCCCGGACAGGGTCATTTTCAAGAAGCACAGATACGCAGTATTTT. Protein: CASSKQPRTGSFSRSTDTQYF.

V usage is TRBV4-3 and J usage is TRBJ2-2; D is uncertain. The CDR3 contains 15 residues. In germline, CDR1 is LGHNA, CDR2 YSLEER. Trimming shortened V by 0 bases and J by 4 bases, and 9 bases separated the two germline ends. The CDR3 reads CASSQEAAVTGELFF. CDR3 nucleotides: TGCGCCAGCAGCCAAGAGGCGGCGGTCACCGGGGAGCTGTTTTTT.

The chain has TRBV7-9 and TRBJ2-5, with TRBD1 matching 8 bases. The CDR3 spans 14 residues. CDR1 and CDR2 (germline): SEHNR, FQNEAQ (reference sequence). Trimming cost V 5 bases and J 5 bases; bases outside gene matches: 7. The CDR3 bases are TGTGCCAGCAGCCCCCAGGGGGCGGGGGAGACCCAGTACTTC. It is translated as CASSPQGAGETQYF.

V is TRBV4-3 and J is TRBJ2-7, with D possibly matching TRBD2 (5 bases). V was clipped by 6 bases and J by 7 bases, with 19 bases between them. CDR3 length: 14 amino acids. Germline V gene lookup returns CDR1 LGHNA and CDR2 YSLEER. CDR3 region: CASRRVPGGGEQYF. Here the CDR3 DNA reads TGCGCCAGCAGGAGGGTCCCAGGCGGTGGAGAGCAGTACTTC.

The J gene is TRBJ1-2, the V gene TRBV11-1, with a tentative D call TRBD1 (6 bases). Per germline, CDR1 SGHAT and CDR2 FQDESV (reference sequence). The CDR3 sequence is 16 residues long. V lost 5 bases and J lost 4, with 20 bases in between. The DNA of the CDR3 is TGTGCCAGCAGCCGGTTTTCCCTTGGACAGTCCTATGGCTACACCTTC. It yields the protein CASSRFSLGQSYGYTF.

The chain has TRBV19 and TRBJ2-2; 7 bases fit TRBD2. Germline CDR1 and CDR2: LNHDA and SQIVND (reference sequence). V lost 3 bases, J lost 7 bases, and 8 bases stayed unmatched. The CDR3 has 15 amino acids. CDR3 bases: TGTGCCAGTAGTATGTTGGGAGGGGTGCACGGGGAGCTGTTTTTT. Translated: CASSMLGGVHGELFF. The variable domain in full, with the rest retrieved from reference TRBV19 and TRBJ2-2, is DGGITQSPKYLFRKEGQNVTLSCEQNLNHDAMYWYRQDPGQGLRLIYYSQIVNDFQKGDIAEGYSVSREKKESFPLTVTSAQKNPTAFYLCASSMLGGVHGELFFGEGSRLTVL.

This sequence joins TRBV7-3 and TRBJ2-2, with TRBD1 identical over 7 bases. The length of the CDR3 is 16 residues. With V trimmed by 5 bases and J by 0 bases, 6 bases remained unmatched. Looked up from germline, CDR1 is SGHTA and CDR2 is FQGTGA. The CDR3 DNA follows: TGTGCCAGCAGCCCCAGACAGGGTTCGAACACCGGGGAGCTGTTTTTT. Residues: CASSPRQGSNTGELFF.

This chain joins TRBV7-2 and TRBJ2-7, with D unclear. The V end was cut by 4 bases, the J end by 7 bases, with 14 bases between. This CDR3 contains 13 residues. Germline V gene sequence: CDR1 SGHTA, CDR2 FQGNSA. The DNA of the CDR3 is TGTGCCAGCAGCTCCGGTCCCTTACGTGAGCAGTACTTC. It translates to CASSSGPLREQYF.

The CDR3 DNA reads TGTGCCAGCTCACCGGGGACAGGGGCCCTGGGTGAAGCTTTCTTT. Protein product: CASSPGTGALGEAFF. The V and J genes are TRBV18 and TRBJ1-1; 10 bases are a match to TRBD1. The trim removed 3 bases at V and 7 bases at J, leaving 8 bases unmatched. CDR3 length: 15 amino acids. Germline V gene data show CDR1 as KGHSH and CDR2 as LQKENI.

This chain links TRBV7-2 with TRBJ2-7, with a possible D match to TRBD1 (6 bases). V shed 5 bases and J shed 6 bases, with 17 bases lying between them. The CDR3 extends over 14 amino acids. The germline V gene encodes CDR1 SGHTA and CDR2 FQGNSA. In nucleotides, the CDR3 is TGTGCCAGCAGCAACAACGCGTTAGGGGGCGAGCAGTACTTC. It yields the protein CASSNNALGGEQYF.

V and J are TRBV7-8 and TRBJ1-1; no reliable D call. The V gene's germline CDR1 is SGHVS and CDR2 FQNEAQ. The CDR3 contains 15 residues. Between the trimmed V and J ends, which lost 5 bases and 1 base, there was a span of 14 bases. The CDR3 DNA follows: TGTGCCAGCAGCCTACGCCCGGGATCGAACACTGAAGCTTTCTTT. As protein: CASSLRPGSNTEAFF. Filled out from reference TRBV7-8 and TRBJ1-1, the complete variable domain reads GAGVSQSPRYKVAKRGQDVALRCDPISGHVSLFWYQQALGQGPEFLTYFQNEAQLDKSGLPSDRFFAERPEGSVSTLKIQRTQQEDSAVYLCASSLRPGSNTEAFFGQGTRLTVV.